Only a few counts were recorded for the clone carrying this T cell receptor beta chain. Its antigen is still unknown. The TCR beta library used iRepertoire HTBI primers with Arm-PCR amplification of CDR3. TCRdb passed the multiplex PCR reads through MiXCR, listing each CDR3 protein once. The repertoire holds 650,000 to 700,000 distinct CDR3 sequences, with about 30% as singletons. The germline V gene has CDR1 MNHEY and CDR2 SMNVEV (reference sequence). Unmatched junction bases numbered 10, after V lost 5 bases and J lost 5 bases. This CDR3 spans 16 amino acids. The entry originates in a study of regulatory T cells in long-lasting Graves disease. For the study at large: Patients with persistent Graves' disease had over 5 years of antithyroid drugs and persistent TSH receptor antibodies. Study-level points and caveats: Whereas new patients shared some 970 public clonotypes, persistent patients shared more, at about 3,000. Reduced TCR diversity was observed in persistent Graves' patients versus newly diagnosed patients. Persistent disease samples used TRBV28, TRBJ1-2 and TRBJ2-5 preferentially.

Time point specified: persistent/refractory GD, antithyroid drugs over 5 years with positive TRAb. TCR sequences were obtained from RNA taken from PBMCs. The sequencing used peripheral blood mononuclear cells (PBMCs), collected when the disease was refractory, from a patient treated with antithyroid drugs. The chain employs TRBV27 and TRBJ1-5; 9 bases match TRBD1. The sequence was obtained from a female donor with Graves disease. The CDR3 DNA is TGTGCCAGCAGTCCTGCGGGACAGGGAGGCCATCAGCCCCAGCATTTT. It encodes CASSPAGQGGHQPQHF.